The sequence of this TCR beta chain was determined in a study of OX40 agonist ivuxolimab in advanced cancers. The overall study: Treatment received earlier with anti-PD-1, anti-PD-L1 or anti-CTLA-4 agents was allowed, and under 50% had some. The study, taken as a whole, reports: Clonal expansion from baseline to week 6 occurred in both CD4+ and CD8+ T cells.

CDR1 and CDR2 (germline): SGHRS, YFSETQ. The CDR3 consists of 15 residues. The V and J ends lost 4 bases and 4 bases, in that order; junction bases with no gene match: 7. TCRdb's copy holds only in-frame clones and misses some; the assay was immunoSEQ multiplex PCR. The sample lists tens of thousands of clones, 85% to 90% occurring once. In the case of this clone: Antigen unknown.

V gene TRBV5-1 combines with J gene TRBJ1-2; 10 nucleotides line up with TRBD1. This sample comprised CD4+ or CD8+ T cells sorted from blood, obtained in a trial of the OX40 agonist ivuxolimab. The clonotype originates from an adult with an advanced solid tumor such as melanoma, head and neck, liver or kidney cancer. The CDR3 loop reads CASSLGQGNPYGYTF. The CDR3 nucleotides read TGCGCCAGCAGCCTGGGACAGGGGAACCCCTATGGCTACACCTTC.